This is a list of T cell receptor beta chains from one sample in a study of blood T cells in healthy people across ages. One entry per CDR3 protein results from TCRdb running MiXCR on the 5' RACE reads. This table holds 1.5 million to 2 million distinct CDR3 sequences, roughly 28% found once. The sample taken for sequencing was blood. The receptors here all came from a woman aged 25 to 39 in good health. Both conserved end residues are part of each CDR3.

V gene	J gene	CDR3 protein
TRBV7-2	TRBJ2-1	CATRSGGGTGGNEQFF
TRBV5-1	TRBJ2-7	CASSFDGFYEQYF
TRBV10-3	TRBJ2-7	CAISELAGSSEQYF
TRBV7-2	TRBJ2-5	CASSTYRGMGTGGTQYF
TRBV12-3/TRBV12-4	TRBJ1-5	CASRRSGDQPQHF
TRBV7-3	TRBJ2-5	CASSLGGGKRETRYF
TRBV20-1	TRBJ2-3	CSAPSRQGTDTQYF
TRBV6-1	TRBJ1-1	CASSEGWGVGNTEAFF
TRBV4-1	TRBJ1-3	CASSQGPGSSGNTIYF
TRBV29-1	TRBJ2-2	CSGGPLGGERFF
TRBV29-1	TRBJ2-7	CSVTQGHTYEQYF
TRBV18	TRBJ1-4	CASSPQGSNEKLFF
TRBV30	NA	CAWRRDYEQYF
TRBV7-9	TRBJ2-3	CASSQITGSDTQYF
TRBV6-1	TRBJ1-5	CASRTALNQPQHF
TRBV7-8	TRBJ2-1	CASSHTYEQFF
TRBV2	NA	CASSEQLPGREQYF
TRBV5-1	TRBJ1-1	CASSSGGSGPEAFF
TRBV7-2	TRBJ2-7	CASSSGPNYEQYF
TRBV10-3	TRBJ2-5	CAISGGSGKETQYF
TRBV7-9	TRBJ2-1	CASRSRTSGNNEQFF
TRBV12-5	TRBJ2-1	CASGLSPTGGIVDEQFF
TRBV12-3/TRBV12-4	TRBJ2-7	CSSSFGRIYEQYF
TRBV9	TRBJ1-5	CANSPDATVDRGNQPQHF
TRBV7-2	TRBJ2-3	CASSQRETDTQYF
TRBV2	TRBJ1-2	CASSESDRAIGYTF